This T cell receptor (beta chain) comes out of a study of blood T cell repertoires in COVID-19. Overall study context: There were acute and convalescent COVID-19 samples, and they came from the United States, Italy and Spain.

Only in-frame clones appear in the TCRdb table, and some are missing; sequencing was by immunoSEQ multiplex PCR. The table lists around 330,000 clones, about 88% of them singletons. This CDR3 comprises 13 residues. J was trimmed by 4 bases and V by 3 bases; bases with no gene match: 3. The sample was PBMCs or T cells enriched from blood (not recorded which). This sequence was found in a woman in her thirties or forties who had recovered from COVID-19. V gene TRBV12-3 or TRBV12-4 combines with J gene TRBJ2-7, with 7 nucleotides matching TRBD1. CDR3 amino acids: CASSFYRGYEQYF. The CDR3 region has the DNA TGTGCCAGCAGTTTCTACAGGGGATACGAGCAGTACTTC.